The subject of this entry is one T cell receptor (beta chain). Trimming stripped 5 bases from V and 6 bases from J, with 14 bases between. CDR1 and CDR2 from the germline V gene are SGDLS and YYNGEE. The CDR3 runs 13 residues. This sample was included in a study of blood T cell repertoires in COVID-19. Turning to the study itself: T cells, B-cell-depleted T cells, or PBMCs supplied cDNA or gDNA.

Profiled with immunoSEQ multiplex PCR; TCRdb holds only in-frame clones, not every one. The sample shows 150,000 or so clones, around 79% of them seen only once. This chain links TRBV9 with TRBJ1-2; unclear D gene. This TCR derives from a woman in her 50s who had recovered from COVID-19. Sequencing was carried out using PBMCs or T cells enriched from blood (not recorded which). This CDR3 reads CASRGLDQDGYTF. Here the CDR3 DNA reads TGTGCCAGCAGGGGTCTCGACCAGGATGGCTACACCTTC.